This T cell receptor beta chain was recovered during a study of CD8 T cells in Susac syndrome (dated by TCRdb to the late 2010s). Looking at the study overall: Whether CD8+ T cell activation and differentiation in Susac syndrome was antigen driven was tested using repertoire sequencing. General conclusions and limits of the study: The number of individuals in the TCR sequencing and HLA analysis was recognized as being relatively small.

Peripheral blood CD8+ and CD4+ T cells from healthy donors, Susac syndrome patients and multiple sclerosis patients were profiled using high-throughput TCR beta sequencing. Healthy donors were age- and sex-matched controls. Bulk CD8+ and CD4+ T cells were purified magnetically by negative isolation, whereas CD8+ TEMRA cells were enriched by FACS. Blood was collected in EDTA tubes and processed within 24 hours, with PBMCs isolated through density gradient centrifugation. PBMCs intended for TCR sequencing were frozen in liquid nitrogen and were later thawed in a 37 degrees C water bath. The sorted or isolated CD4+, CD8+ and CD8+ TEMRA cells had a purity of 90% or higher. As encoded in the germline V gene, CDR1 is SGHTA while CDR2 is FQGNSA. The CDR3 numbers 14 residues from cysteine through phenylalanine. CDR3 DNA is the only sequence kept; it has 42 bases, read in frame from the first base. V loses 6 bases of germline sequence and J loses 2 bases, and the interval between the two ends is 8 bases.

A word on this clonotype: There is no known antigen for this receptor. No much larger clone is present one base from it, and per-base qualities are unavailable.

RNA was extracted using the RNeasy kit, and roughly 0.5 to 1 microgram was reverse transcribed with random hexamers. TCR beta CDR3 regions were amplified with the immunoSEQ multiplex PCR assay covering 54 Vbeta and 13 Jbeta segments. PCR amplification bias was corrected using a synthetic template baseline for primer optimization and computational correction. The authors' pipeline ran thus. Reads were annotated to V, D and J genes per IMGT and analyzed with immunoSEQ Analyzer, keeping only productive sequences. To calculate clonality, Shannon entropy was normalized by log2 of the number of productive unique sequences and then subtracted from one. For each patient and control, public and private clones were evaluated within the 100 most prevalent clones. A clone was defined as Susac-specific if it was absent from the healthy and MS cohorts, from 1052 published viral clones and from other ImmuneACCESS disease sequences. The public sequencing data were trimmed at Q25 with fastp and processed into clonotypes with MiXCR by TCRdb, which kept only in-frame beta chains. When rows share a CDR3 protein, they turn into one entry using the most common DNA and genes. The V and J calls follow TCRdb's processing rather than the paper's. The table for this sample lists 180,000 or so distinct CDR3 sequences; about 95% of them were counted only once. The ten most abundant clones make up 0.08% to 0.11% of the sample.

The chain uses TRBV7-2 and TRBJ2-6, with the D segment identity uncertain. The sequenced material came from CD4+ T cells from PBMCs. The receptor comes from a human donor in good health. The DNA sequence reads TGTGCCAGCAGTCTAAGGGCTGGGGCCAACGTCCTGACTTTC. This is translated as CASSLRAGANVLTF.